In this sample, the clone carrying this T cell receptor beta chain turned up a few times. Its target is not known. The entirety of the isolated RNA underwent reverse transcription, so expressed TCRB transcripts were sequenced. Repertoires were generated with immunoSEQ multiplex PCR, while TCRdb's copy carries only in-frame clones and drops some. The sample records 250,000 to 300,000 clones, approximately 8% being singletons. The entry originates in a study of beta chain features in type 1 diabetes. Study results and limitations: Insertion counts at VDJ junctions were lower in type 1 diabetes patients, who also showed more deletions there.

The ends were cut back, 4 bases at V and 3 bases at J, with 7 bases in the middle. The CDR3 extends over 12 amino acids. Per germline, CDR1 SQVTM and CDR2 ANQGSEA. The J gene is TRBJ1-5, the V gene TRBV29-1, with D tentatively TRBD1 (6 bases). The sequencing input was central memory CD4+ T cells from blood. The sequence was obtained from a woman between 18 and 30 years old in good health. The CDR3 DNA is TGCAGCGTTGGGACAGACAATCAGCCCCAGCATTTT. Its protein is CSVGTDNQPQHF.